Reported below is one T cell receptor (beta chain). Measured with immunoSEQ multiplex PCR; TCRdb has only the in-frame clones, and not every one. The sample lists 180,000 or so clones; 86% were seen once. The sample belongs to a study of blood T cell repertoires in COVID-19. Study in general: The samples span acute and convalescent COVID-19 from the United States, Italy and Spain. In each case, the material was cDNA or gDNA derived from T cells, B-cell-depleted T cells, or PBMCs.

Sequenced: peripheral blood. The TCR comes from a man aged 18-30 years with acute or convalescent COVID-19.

The CDR3 region has the DNA TGTGCCTGGAGTCGCGGGTCGGTCTCTGGAAACACCATATATTTT. Translation gives CAWSRGSVSGNTIYF. This chain uses TRBV30 with TRBJ1-3; no reliable D call. The V gene's germline CDR1 is GTSNPN and CDR2 SVGIG (reference sequence). Trimming left V 2 bases short and J 0 bases short, with 11 bases between. The CDR3 totals 15 residues.